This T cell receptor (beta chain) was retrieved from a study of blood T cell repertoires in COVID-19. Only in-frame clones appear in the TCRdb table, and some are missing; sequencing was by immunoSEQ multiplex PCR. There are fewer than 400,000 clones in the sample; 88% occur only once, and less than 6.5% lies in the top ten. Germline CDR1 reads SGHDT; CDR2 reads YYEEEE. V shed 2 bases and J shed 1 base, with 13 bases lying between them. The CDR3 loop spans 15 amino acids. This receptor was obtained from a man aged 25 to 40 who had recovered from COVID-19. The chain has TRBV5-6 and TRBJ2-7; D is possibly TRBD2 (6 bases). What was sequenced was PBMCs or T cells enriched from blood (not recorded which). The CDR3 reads CASSFGSGLSYEQYF. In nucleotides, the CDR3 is TGTGCCAGCAGCTTCGGTAGCGGCTTATCCTACGAGCAGTACTTC. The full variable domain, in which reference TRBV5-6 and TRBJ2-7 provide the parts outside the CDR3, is DAGVTQSPTHLIKTRGQQVTLRCSPKSGHDTVSWYQQALGQGPQFIFQYYEEEERQRGNFPDRFSGHQFPNYSSELNVNALLLGDSALYLCASSFGSGLSYEQYFGPGTRLTVT.